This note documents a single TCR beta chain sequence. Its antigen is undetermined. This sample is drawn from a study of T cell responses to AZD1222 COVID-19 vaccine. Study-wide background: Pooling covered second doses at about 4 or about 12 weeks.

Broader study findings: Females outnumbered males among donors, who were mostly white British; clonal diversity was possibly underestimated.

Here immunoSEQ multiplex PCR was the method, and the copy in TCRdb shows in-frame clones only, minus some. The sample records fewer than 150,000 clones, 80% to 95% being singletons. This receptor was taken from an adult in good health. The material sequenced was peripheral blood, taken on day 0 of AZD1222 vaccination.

This chain's CDR3 is CASRSDSPTPYEQYF. CDR3 coding DNA: TGTGCCAGCAGATCCGACAGCCCAACTCCCTACGAGCAGTACTTC. The chain has TRBV27 and TRBJ2-7; weak D call: TRBD1 (5 bases). V was trimmed by 6 bases and J by 2 bases, leaving 17 bases between them. This CDR3 is built from 15 residues. Per germline, CDR1 MNHEY and CDR2 SMNVEV (reference sequence).